This T cell receptor beta chain derives from a study of shared clonotypes between healthy human individuals. The ends lost 2 bases at V and 4 bases at J; junction bases unmatched: 9. The CDR3 sequence is 15 residues long. The germline CDR1 and CDR2 sequences are GTSNPN and SVGIG (reference sequence). Assay: immunoSEQ multiplex PCR; the TCRdb copy retains only in-frame clones and omits some. The data show around 1,100,000 clones, approximately 75% seen once. Study-wide findings and caveats: Naive subsets generally exceeded memory subsets in estimated richness. The rarefaction results pointed to incomplete sorted-subset sequencing despite large depth.

Concerning this clone: Its target is not known.

This sequence originates from a young man in good health. Some clones in this sample may be carry-over from other donors' samples. The source material was memory CD4+ T cells from PBMCs. Subset: CD45RA-negative fraction. This chain joins TRBV30 and TRBJ2-7; 9 nucleotides match TRBD1. The CDR3: CAWSLPGQGTYEQYF. CDR3 DNA sequence: TGTGCCTGGAGTCTCCCGGGACAGGGTACGTACGAGCAGTACTTC.